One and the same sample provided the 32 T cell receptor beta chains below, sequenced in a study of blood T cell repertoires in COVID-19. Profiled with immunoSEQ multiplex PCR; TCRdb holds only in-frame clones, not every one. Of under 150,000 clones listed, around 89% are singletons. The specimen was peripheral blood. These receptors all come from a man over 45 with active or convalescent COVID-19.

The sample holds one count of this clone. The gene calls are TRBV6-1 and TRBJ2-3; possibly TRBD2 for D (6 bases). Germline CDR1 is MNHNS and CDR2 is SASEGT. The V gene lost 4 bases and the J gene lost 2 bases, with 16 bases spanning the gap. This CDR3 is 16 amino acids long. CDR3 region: CASSAPMGGATDTQYF. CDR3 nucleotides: TGTGCCAGCAGTGCCCCCATGGGGGGTGCCACAGATACGCAGTATTTT.

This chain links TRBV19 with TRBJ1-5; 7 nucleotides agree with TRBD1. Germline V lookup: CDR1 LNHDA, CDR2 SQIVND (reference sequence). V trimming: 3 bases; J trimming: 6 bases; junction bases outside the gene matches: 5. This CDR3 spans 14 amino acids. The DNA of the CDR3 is TGTGCCAGTAGTATGGCCGCAGGGGGTCAGCCCCAGCATTTT. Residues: CASSMAAGGQPQHF.

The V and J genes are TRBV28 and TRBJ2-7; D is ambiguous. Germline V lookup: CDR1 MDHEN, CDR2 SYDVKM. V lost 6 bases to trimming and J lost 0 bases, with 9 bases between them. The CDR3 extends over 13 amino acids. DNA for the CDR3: TGTGCCAGCAGCCCCCGGAGCTCCTACGAGCAGTACTTC. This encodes CASSPRSSYEQYF.

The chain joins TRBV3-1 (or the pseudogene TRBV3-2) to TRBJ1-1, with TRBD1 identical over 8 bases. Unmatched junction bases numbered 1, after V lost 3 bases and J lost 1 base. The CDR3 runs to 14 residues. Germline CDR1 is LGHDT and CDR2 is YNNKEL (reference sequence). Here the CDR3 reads CASSHGQGNTEAFF. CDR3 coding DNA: TGTGCCAGCAGCCACGGACAGGGGAACACTGAAGCTTTCTTT.

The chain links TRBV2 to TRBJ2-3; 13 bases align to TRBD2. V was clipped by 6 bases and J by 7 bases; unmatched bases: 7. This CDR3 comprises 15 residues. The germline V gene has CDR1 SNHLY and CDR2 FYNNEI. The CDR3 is CASSPGTSGTNTQYF. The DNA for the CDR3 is TGTGCCAGCAGCCCCGGGACTAGCGGGACAAATACGCAGTATTTT.

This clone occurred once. CDR3 sequence (DNA): TGTGCCAGCAGACGACAGGGTGAAGCTTTCTTT. Translated: CASRRQGEAFF. The chain recombines TRBV2 with TRBJ1-1, with 7 bases lining up with TRBD1. CDR3 length: 11 amino acids. Germline V CDR1 and CDR2: SNHLY, FYNNEI. With 6 bases clipped from V and 7 bases from J, the junction kept 2 bases outside the gene matches.

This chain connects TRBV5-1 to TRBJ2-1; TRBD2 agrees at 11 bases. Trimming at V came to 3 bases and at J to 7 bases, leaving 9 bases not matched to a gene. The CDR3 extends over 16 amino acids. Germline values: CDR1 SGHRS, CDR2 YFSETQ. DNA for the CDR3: TGCGCCAGCAGCTCGTTAGCGGGAGGGCCTTTGAATGAGCAGTTCTTC. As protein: CASSSLAGGPLNEQFF.

CDR3 coding DNA: TGTGCCGGGGGGGACTCTGGAAACACCATATATTTT. Its translation is CAGGDSGNTIYF. This chain joins TRBV10-3 and TRBJ1-3, with D possibly TRBD1 on 5 matching bases. The V gene lost 11 bases and the J gene lost 0 bases, with 8 bases spanning the gap. This CDR3 has 12 residues. The germline V gene has CDR1 ENHRY and CDR2 SYGVKD.

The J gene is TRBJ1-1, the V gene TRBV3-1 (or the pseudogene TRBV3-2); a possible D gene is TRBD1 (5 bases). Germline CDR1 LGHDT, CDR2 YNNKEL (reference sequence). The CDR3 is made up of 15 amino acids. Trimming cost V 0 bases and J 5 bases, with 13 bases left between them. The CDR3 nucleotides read TGTGCCAGCAGCCAAGACAGGGAAGGAGGGACTGAAGCTTTCTTT. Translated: CASSQDREGGTEAFF.

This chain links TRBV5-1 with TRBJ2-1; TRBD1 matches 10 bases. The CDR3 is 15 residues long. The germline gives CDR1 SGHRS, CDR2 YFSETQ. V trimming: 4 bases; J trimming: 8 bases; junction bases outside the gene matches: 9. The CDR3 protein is CASSAPGQGKYEQFF. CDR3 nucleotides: TGCGCCAGCAGCGCCCCGGGACAGGGGAAGTATGAGCAGTTCTTC. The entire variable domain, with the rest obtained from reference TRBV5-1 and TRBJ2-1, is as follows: KAGVTQTPRYLIKTRGQQVTLSCSPISGHRSVSWYQQTPGQGLQFLFEYFSETQRNKGNFPGRFSGRQFSNSRSEMNVSTLELGDSALYLCASSAPGQGKYEQFFGPGTRLTVL.

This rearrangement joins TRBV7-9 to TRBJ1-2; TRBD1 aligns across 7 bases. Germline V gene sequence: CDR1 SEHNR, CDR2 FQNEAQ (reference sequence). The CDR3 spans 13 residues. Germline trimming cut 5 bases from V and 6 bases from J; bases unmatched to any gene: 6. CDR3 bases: TGTGCCAGCAGCCTAGACAGGGTGGATGGCTACACCTTC. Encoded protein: CASSLDRVDGYTF.

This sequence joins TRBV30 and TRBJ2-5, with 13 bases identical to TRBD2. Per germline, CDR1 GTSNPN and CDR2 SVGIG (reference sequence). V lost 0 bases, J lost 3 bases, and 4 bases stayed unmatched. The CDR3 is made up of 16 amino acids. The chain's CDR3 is CAWSVQLAGGKETQYF. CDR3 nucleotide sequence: TGTGCCTGGAGTGTTCAACTAGCGGGGGGGAAAGAGACCCAGTACTTC.

The CDR3 here is CASSDSVGAGELFF. CDR3 sequence (DNA): TGTGCCAGCAGTGACTCTGTAGGAGCCGGGGAGCTGTTTTTT. The V and J genes are TRBV6-4 and TRBJ2-2, with D unclear. The CDR3 extends over 14 amino acids. The V and J ends lost 0 bases and 6 bases respectively, with 8 bases between them. Germline V gene sequence: CDR1 MRHNA, CDR2 SNTAGT.

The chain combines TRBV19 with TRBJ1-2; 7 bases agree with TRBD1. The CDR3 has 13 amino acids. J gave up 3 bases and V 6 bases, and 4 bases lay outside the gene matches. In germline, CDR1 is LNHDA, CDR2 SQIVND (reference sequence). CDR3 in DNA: TGTGCCAGTAGGGACAGGTCCGACTATGGCTACACCTTC. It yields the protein CASRDRSDYGYTF.

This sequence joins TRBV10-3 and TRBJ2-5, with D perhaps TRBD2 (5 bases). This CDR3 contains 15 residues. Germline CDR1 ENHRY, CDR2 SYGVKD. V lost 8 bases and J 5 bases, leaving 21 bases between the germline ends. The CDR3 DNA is TGTGCCATCTCTGGGGTACGGGGTTCTCTGGAGACCCAGTACTTC. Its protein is CAISGVRGSLETQYF.

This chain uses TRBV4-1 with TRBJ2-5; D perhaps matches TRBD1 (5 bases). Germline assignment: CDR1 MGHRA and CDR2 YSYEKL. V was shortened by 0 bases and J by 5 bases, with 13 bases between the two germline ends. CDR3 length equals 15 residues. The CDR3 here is CASSQEGRTGETQYF. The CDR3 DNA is TGCGCCAGCAGCCAAGAGGGGCGAACGGGCGAGACCCAGTACTTC.

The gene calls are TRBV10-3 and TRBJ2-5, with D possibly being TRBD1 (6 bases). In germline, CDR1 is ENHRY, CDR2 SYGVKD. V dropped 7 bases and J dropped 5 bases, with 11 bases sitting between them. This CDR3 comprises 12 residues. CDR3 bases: TGTGCCATCAAGGGGGTCGGCGAGACCCAGTACTTC. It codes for CAIKGVGETQYF.

The CDR3 coding sequence is TGTGCCAGCAGTTACTCCGGGACAGGGACCGGGGAGCTGTTTTTT. It is translated as CASSYSGTGTGELFF. The V gene is TRBV6-5, the J gene TRBJ2-2; 9 nucleotides match TRBD1. This CDR3 has 15 residues. The V gene end was trimmed by 0 bases and the J gene end by 5 bases; junction bases not matched to a gene: 1. CDR1 is MNHEY, CDR2 SVGAGI, per germline.

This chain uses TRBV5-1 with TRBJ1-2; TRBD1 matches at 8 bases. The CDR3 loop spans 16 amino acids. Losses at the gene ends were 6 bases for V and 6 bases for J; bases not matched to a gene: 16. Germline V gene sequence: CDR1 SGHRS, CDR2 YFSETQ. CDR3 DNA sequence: TGCGCCAGCACCTATCTACCCGACAGGGGAACGCATGGCTACACCTTC. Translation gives CASTYLPDRGTHGYTF.

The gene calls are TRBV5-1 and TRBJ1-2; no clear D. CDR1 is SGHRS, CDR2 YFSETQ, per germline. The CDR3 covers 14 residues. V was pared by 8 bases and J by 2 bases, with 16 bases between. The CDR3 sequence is CASTAIAANYGYTF. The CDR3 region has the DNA TGCGCCAGTACAGCTATTGCCGCCAACTATGGCTACACCTTC. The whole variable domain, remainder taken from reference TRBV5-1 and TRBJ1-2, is KAGVTQTPRYLIKTRGQQVTLSCSPISGHRSVSWYQQTPGQGLQFLFEYFSETQRNKGNFPGRFSGRQFSNSRSEMNVSTLELGDSALYLCASTAIAANYGYTFGSGTRLTVV.

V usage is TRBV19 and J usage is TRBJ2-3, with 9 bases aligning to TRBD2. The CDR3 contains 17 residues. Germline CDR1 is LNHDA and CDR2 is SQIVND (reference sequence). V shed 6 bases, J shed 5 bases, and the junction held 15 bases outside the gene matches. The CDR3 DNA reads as TGTGCCAGTAGGCAAACGGTCTCTAGCGGGACGGGAGATACGCAGTATTTT. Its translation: CASRQTVSSGTGDTQYF.

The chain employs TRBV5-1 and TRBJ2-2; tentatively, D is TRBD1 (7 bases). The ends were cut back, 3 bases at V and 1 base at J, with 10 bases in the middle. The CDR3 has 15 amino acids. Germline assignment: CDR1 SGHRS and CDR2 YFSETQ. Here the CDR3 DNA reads TGCGCCAGCAGCTATCAGGGGGGGAACACCGGGGAGCTGTTTTTT. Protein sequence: CASSYQGGNTGELFF.

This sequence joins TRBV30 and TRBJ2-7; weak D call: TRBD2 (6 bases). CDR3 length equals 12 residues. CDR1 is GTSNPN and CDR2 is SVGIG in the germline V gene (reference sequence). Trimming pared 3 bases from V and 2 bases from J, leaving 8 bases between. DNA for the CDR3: TGTGCCTGGAGCTTAGCGGCCTACGAGCAGTACTTC. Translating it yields CAWSLAAYEQYF.

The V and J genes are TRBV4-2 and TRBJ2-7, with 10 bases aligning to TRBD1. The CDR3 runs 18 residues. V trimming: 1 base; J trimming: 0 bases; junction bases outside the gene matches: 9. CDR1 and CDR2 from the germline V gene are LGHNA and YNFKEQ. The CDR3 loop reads CASSQVPPGQGFSYEQYF. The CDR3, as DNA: TGTGCCAGCAGCCAAGTCCCCCCGGGACAGGGGTTCTCCTACGAGCAGTACTTC.

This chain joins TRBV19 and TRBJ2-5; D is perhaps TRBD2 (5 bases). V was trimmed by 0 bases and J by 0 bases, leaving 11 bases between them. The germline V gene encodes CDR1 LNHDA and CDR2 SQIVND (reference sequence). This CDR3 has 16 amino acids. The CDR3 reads CASSIDSSANQETQYF. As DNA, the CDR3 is TGTGCCAGTAGTATAGATAGTAGCGCCAACCAAGAGACCCAGTACTTC.

The CDR3 is CASSLGGGPSGTQYF. CDR3 DNA: TGTGCCAGCAGCCTAGGGGGGGGTCCGAGTGGGACCCAGTACTTC. This sequence joins TRBV2 and TRBJ2-5; D is possibly TRBD2 (7 bases). Germline V CDR1 and CDR2: SNHLY, FYNNEI. Trimming left V 6 bases short and J 7 bases short, with 21 bases between. The CDR3 consists of 15 residues.

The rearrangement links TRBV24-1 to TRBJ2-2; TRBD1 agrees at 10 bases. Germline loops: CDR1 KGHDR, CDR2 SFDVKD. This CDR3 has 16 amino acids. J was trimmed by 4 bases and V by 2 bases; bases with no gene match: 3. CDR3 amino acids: CATSDSGTGVTGELFF. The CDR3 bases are TGTGCCACCAGTGATTCCGGGACAGGGGTCACCGGGGAGCTGTTTTTT.

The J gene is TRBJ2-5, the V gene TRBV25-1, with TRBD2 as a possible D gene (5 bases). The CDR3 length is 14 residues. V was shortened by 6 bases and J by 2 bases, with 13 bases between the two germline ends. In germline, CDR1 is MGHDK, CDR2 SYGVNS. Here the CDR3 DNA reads TGTGCCAGCAGGGACCCCCGGGGACAAGAGACCCAGTACTTC. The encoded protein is CASRDPRGQETQYF.

The CDR3 region has the DNA TGTGCCAGCAGCTTAGTTCAGGGGTTGTTCTACGAGCAGTACTTC. It is translated as CASSLVQGLFYEQYF. V is TRBV7-2 and J is TRBJ2-7; a weak D match, TRBD1 (6 bases). Germline-derived CDR1 and CDR2 are SGHTA and FQGNSA. V lost 1 base and J 3 bases, leaving 13 bases between the germline ends. The CDR3 consists of 15 residues.

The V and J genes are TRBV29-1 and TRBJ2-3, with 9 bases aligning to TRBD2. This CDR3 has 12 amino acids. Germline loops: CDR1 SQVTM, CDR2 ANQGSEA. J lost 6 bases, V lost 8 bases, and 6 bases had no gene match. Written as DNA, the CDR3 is TGCAGCTCAGGGACTAGCTTGGATACGCAGTATTTT. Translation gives CSSGTSLDTQYF.

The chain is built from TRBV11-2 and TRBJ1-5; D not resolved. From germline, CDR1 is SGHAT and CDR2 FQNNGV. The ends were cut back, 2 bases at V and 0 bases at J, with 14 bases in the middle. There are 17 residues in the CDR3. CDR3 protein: CASSLSGEPYSNQPQHF. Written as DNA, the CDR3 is TGTGCCAGCAGCTTAAGCGGAGAGCCATATAGCAATCAGCCCCAGCATTTT.

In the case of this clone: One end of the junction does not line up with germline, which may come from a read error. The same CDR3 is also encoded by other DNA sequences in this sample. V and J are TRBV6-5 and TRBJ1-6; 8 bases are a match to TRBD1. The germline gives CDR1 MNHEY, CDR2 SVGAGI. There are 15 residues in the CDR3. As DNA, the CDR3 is TGTGCCAGCAGTTACTCTGGACAGGGAAACTCACCCCTCCATTTT. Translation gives CASSYSGQGNSPLHF.